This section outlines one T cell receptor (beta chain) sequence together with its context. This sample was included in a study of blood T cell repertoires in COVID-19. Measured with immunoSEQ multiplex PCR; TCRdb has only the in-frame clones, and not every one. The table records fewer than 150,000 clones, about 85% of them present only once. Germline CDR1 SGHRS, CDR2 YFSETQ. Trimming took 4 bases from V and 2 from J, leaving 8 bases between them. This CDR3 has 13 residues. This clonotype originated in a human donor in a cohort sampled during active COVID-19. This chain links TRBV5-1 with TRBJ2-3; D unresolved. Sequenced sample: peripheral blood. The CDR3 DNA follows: TGCGCCAGCAGCCCAACAGTCACAGATACGCAGTATTTT. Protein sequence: CASSPTVTDTQYF.